The next 16 T cell receptor beta chains were all read from a single sample in a study of T cells after yellow fever vaccination. Via MiXCR, TCRdb re-called the 5' RACE reads, giving one row per CDR3 protein. Among roughly 330,000 distinct CDR3 sequences, around 6.8% were seen once, and the ten largest hold 15% to 20%. The source was PBMCs, collected about 41 days after the first yellow fever vaccination. All receptors come from a man younger than 35 who received the YFV17D yellow fever vaccine.

CDR3 sequence reads: CASSSGGGNTEAFF. The DNA for the CDR3 is TGCGCCAGCAGCTCAGGCGGCGGGAACACTGAAGCTTTCTTT. This sequence joins TRBV5-1 and TRBJ1-1; the D is unclear. The germline CDR1 and CDR2 sequences are SGHRS and YFSETQ. The V gene lost 3 bases and the J gene lost 1 base, with 10 bases spanning the gap. There are 14 residues in the CDR3.

This clonotype occurred a few times. The V call is TRBV20-1, the J call TRBJ2-4; 7 nucleotides agree with TRBD1. Trimming removed 6 bases from V and 13 bases from J; junction bases left unmatched: 9. The CDR3 is 11 amino acids. CDR1 and CDR2 from the germline V gene are DFQATT and SNEGSKA (reference sequence). CDR3 nucleotides: TGCAGTGCCCATGACAGGGCCTTACAGTACTTC. Its translation is CSAHDRALQYF.

This chain's CDR3 is CASSGLLAGDTEAFF. The CDR3 region has the DNA TGTGCCAGCAGTGGGCTTTTGGCGGGGGACACTGAAGCTTTCTTT. The genes are TRBV6-1 and TRBJ1-1; a weak D match, TRBD1 (5 bases). Trimming took 4 bases from V and 3 from J, leaving 15 bases between them. In germline, CDR1 is MNHNS, CDR2 SASEGT. This CDR3 has 15 residues.

In nucleotides, the CDR3 is TGCGCCAGCAGCCAAGCCCTAGCGGGGCTAACCCGGGAGACCCAGTACTTC. Translated: CASSQALAGLTRETQYF. This rearrangement joins TRBV4-1 to TRBJ2-5; TRBD2 aligns across 9 bases. V lost 1 base, J lost 5 bases, and 11 bases stayed unmatched. The CDR3 is made up of 17 amino acids. CDR1 is MGHRA and CDR2 is YSYEKL in the germline V gene.

The V and J genes are TRBV27 and TRBJ2-1; D remains ambiguous. Per germline, CDR1 MNHEY and CDR2 SMNVEV (reference sequence). The CDR3 consists of 15 residues. V was shortened by 5 bases and J by 0 bases, with 11 bases between the two germline ends. In DNA, the CDR3 is TGTGCCAGCAGTCGTAGGTTGAGCTCCTACAATGAGCAGTTCTTC. It codes for CASSRRLSSYNEQFF.

This clonotype was detected a few times. The chain employs TRBV3-1 and TRBJ1-4; weak D call: TRBD1 (5 bases). Germline lookup yields CDR1 LGHDT and CDR2 YNNKEL (reference sequence). This CDR3 contains 14 residues. The germline V and J ends were trimmed by 7 bases and 10 bases, with 19 bases remaining between them. CDR3 region: CASTLRGARGKLFF. CDR3 DNA: TGTGCCAGCACCCTTCGCGGGGCCCGAGGAAAACTGTTTTTT. Variable domain in full (rest from reference TRBV3-1 and TRBJ1-4): DTAVSQTPKYLVTQMGNDKSIKCEQNLGHDTMYWYKQDSKKFLKIMFSYNNKELIINETVPNRFSPKSPDKAHLNLHINSLELGDSAVYFCASTLRGARGKLFFGSGTQLSVL.

This sequence joins TRBV2 and TRBJ1-5; 7 nucleotides align to TRBD1. CDR3 size: 17 residues. Germline V gives CDR1 SNHLY, CDR2 FYNNEI. The ends lost 1 base at V and 2 bases at J; junction bases unmatched: 8. CDR3 loop: CASSEGRQGRGNQPQHF. The CDR3 DNA reads TGTGCCAGCAGTGAAGGAAGACAGGGAAGGGGCAATCAGCCCCAGCATTTT.

This clonotype was counted a few times. The chain is built from TRBV5-1 and TRBJ1-1; no reliable D call. This CDR3 is built from 12 residues. The ends were cut back, 5 bases at V and 4 bases at J, with 9 bases in the middle. Looked up from germline, CDR1 is SGHRS and CDR2 is YFSETQ. The CDR3 reads CASSRLGTEAFF. CDR3 sequence (DNA): TGCGCCAGCAGTAGGCTGGGCACTGAAGCTTTCTTT. The whole variable domain, filled in from reference TRBV5-1 and TRBJ1-1, reads KAGVTQTPRYLIKTRGQQVTLSCSPISGHRSVSWYQQTPGQGLQFLFEYFSETQRNKGNFPGRFSGRQFSNSRSEMNVSTLELGDSALYLCASSRLGTEAFFGQGTRLTVV.

This clonotype was found a few times. This rearrangement joins TRBV4-3 to TRBJ1-6, with D perhaps matching TRBD1 (6 bases). CDR3 length: 16 amino acids. The V gene lost 0 bases and the J gene lost 9 bases, with 15 bases spanning the gap. CDR1 is LGHNA, CDR2 YSLEER, per germline. In DNA, the CDR3 is TGCGCCAGCAGCCAAGATTTTCAGGGGATTAGTTCACCCCTCCACTTT. It specifies CASSQDFQGISSPLHF.

The chain couples TRBV7-6 to TRBJ2-6; D is perhaps TRBD1 (6 bases). The CDR3 runs 14 residues. Trimming removed 5 bases at V and 2 bases at J, with 7 bases between. CDR1 is SGHVS, CDR2 FNYEAQ, per germline. The CDR3 nucleotides are TGTGCCAGCAGCCCAGGGGCTGGGGCCAACGTCCTGACTTTC. It is translated as CASSPGAGANVLTF.

This clonotype was recorded a few times. V and J are TRBV7-8 and TRBJ2-1, with 7 bases matching TRBD2. J was trimmed by 5 bases and V by 5 bases; bases with no gene match: 9. In germline, CDR1 is SGHVS, CDR2 FQNEAQ. The CDR3 totals 15 residues. CDR3 nucleotide sequence: TGTGCCAGCAGCAGTACCCAGCGGGGAAACAATGAGCAGTTCTTC. This gives the protein CASSSTQRGNNEQFF. Filled out from reference TRBV7-8 and TRBJ2-1, the complete variable domain reads GAGVSQSPRYKVAKRGQDVALRCDPISGHVSLFWYQQALGQGPEFLTYFQNEAQLDKSGLPSDRFFAERPEGSVSTLKIQRTQQEDSAVYLCASSSTQRGNNEQFFGPGTRLTVL.

V gene TRBV6-5 combines with J gene TRBJ2-2; weak D call: TRBD2 (6 bases). This CDR3 spans 14 amino acids. Germline CDR1 reads MNHEY; CDR2 reads SVGAGI. The V end was cut by 2 bases, the J end by 7 bases, with 11 bases between. The CDR3, as DNA: TGTGCCAGCAGTTACGGGGGGATTGGCGGGGAGCTGTTTTTT. Its protein product is CASSYGGIGGELFF.

This chain joins TRBV20-1 and TRBJ2-5; 8 bases are shared with TRBD2. V lost 7 bases, J lost 4 bases, and 14 bases stayed unmatched. The CDR3 has 15 amino acids. Germline loops: CDR1 DFQATT, CDR2 SNEGSKA (reference sequence). This CDR3 reads CSVQRNSGGRETQYF. The CDR3 nucleotides read TGCAGTGTTCAGAGAAACAGCGGGGGTCGAGAGACCCAGTACTTC.

This chain joins TRBV5-5 and TRBJ1-3; D is perhaps TRBD1 (5 bases). Trimming took 5 bases from V and 3 from J, leaving 15 bases between them. Germline V lookup: CDR1 SGHKS, CDR2 YYEKEE (reference sequence). The CDR3 totals 15 residues. The CDR3 DNA sequence: TGTGCCAGCAGGGCGGGGCCCTCGAGTGGAAACACCATATATTTT. Translated: CASRAGPSSGNTIYF.

The CDR3 loop is CASSLERGGHEQFF. In nucleotides, the CDR3 is TGTGCCAGCAGCTTAGAACGGGGGGGCCATGAGCAGTTCTTC. This chain connects TRBV11-2 to TRBJ2-1; 8 bases are shared with TRBD2. In germline, CDR1 is SGHAT, CDR2 FQNNGV. V shed 0 bases and J 8 bases; nucleotides not matched to a gene: 3. This CDR3 region has 14 residues.

Only a few counts were recorded for this clonotype. This chain connects TRBV24-1 to TRBJ2-1; 8 bases are shared with TRBD1. CDR1 is KGHDR, CDR2 SFDVKD, per germline. CDR3 length: 20 residues. The V gene end was trimmed by 2 bases and the J gene end by 1 base; junction bases not matched to a gene: 15. The CDR3 loop is CATSDSRQGASSGSYNEQFF. The CDR3 DNA reads as TGTGCCACCAGTGATTCTCGCCAGGGGGCTTCTTCAGGGTCCTACAATGAGCAGTTCTTC.